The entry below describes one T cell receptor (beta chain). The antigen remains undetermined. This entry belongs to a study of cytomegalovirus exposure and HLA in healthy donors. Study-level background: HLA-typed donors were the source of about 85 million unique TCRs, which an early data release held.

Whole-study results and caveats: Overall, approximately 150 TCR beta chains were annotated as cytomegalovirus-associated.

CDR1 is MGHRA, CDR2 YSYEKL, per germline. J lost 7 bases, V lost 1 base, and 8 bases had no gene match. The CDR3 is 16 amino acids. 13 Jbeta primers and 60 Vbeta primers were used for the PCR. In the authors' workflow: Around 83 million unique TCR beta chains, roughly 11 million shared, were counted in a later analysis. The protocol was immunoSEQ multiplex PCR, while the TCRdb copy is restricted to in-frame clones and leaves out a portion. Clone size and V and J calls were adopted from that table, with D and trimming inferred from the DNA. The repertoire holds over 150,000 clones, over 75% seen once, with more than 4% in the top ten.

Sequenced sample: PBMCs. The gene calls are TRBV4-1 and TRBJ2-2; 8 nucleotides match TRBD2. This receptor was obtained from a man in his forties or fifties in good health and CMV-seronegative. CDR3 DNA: TGCGCCAGCAGCCAAGGTGGCGGGGGGTTTGTCGGGGAGCTGTTTTTT. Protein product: CASSQGGGGFVGELFF.